This note documents a single T cell receptor (beta chain) sequence. Time point: baseline pretreatment blood. Indicated treatment: 15 Gy SBRT to primary tumor, nephrectomy 4 weeks later. The tumor was a clear cell renal cell carcinoma. Clones were sequenced by immunoSEQ multiplex PCR, and TCRdb holds only the in-frame ones, with some missing. The data contain 150,000 or so clones, approximately 82% of them singletons. This specimen comes from a study of radiation and T cells in renal cell carcinoma. Losses at the gene ends were 0 bases for V and 3 bases for J; bases not matched to a gene: 5. The CDR3 is made up of 15 amino acids. The germline V gene encodes CDR1 SGDLS and CDR2 YYNGEE.

V is TRBV9 and J is TRBJ2-7; 8 positions agree with TRBD2. This receptor was taken from a woman in her fifties or sixties with renal cell carcinoma. The material was blood, obtained from a patient whose treatment included radiotherapy and nephrectomy. This CDR3 reads CASSVGAGGVYEQYF. The CDR3 nucleotides read TGTGCCAGCAGCGTAGGGGCGGGAGGAGTCTACGAGCAGTACTTC.